A selection of T cell receptor beta chains follows, all from one sample in a study of T cell responses to AZD1222 COVID-19 vaccine. Assay used: immunoSEQ multiplex PCR; TCRdb lists only in-frame clones, some missing. The data contain some 150,000 clones, over 85% of them singletons. Sequencing was performed on peripheral blood, taken on day 0 of MenACWY control vaccination. Every receptor here comes from an adult in good health. Both conserved end residues are part of each CDR3. A D gene is named only where the DNA matches it firmly. Rows give clone size only sometimes, using once, few, many, or a class for an expanded clone.

d_gene,abundance,v_gene,j_gene,CDR3aa,CDR3nt
NA,NA,TRBV10-3,TRBJ2-4,CAIGGQGLDIQYF,TGTGCCATCGGGGGGCAGGGTCTTGACATTCAGTACTTC
NA,NA,TRBV6-1,TRBJ1-2,CASSEVGSYAGYGYTF,TGTGCCAGCAGTGAAGTCGGAAGCTATGCCGGCTATGGCTACACCTTC
NA,few,TRBV4-1,TRBJ2-1,CASQRDFYNEQFF,TGCGCCAGCCAAAGGGACTTCTACAATGAGCAGTTCTTC
TRBD1,NA,TRBV7-9,TRBJ1-6,CASSLQGVDSPLHF,TGTGCCAGCAGTTTACAGGGGGTTGATTCACCCCTCCACTTT
NA,NA,TRBV5-1,TRBJ1-5,CASLGETRDRIRDSNQPQHF,TGCGCCAGCTTGGGGGAGACACGAGACAGGATCCGAGATAGCAATCAGCCCCAGCATTTT
NA,NA,TRBV19,TRBJ1-5,CASSVMGQPQHF,TGTGCCAGTAGTGTAATGGGGCAGCCCCAGCATTTT
NA,NA,TRBV29-1,TRBJ1-5,CSVLTGYGQPQHF,TGCAGCGTCCTCACAGGGTATGGCCAGCCCCAGCATTTT
NA,NA,TRBV7-9,TRBJ1-3,CASSQATDTIYF,TGTGCCAGCAGCCAAGCAACGGACACCATATATTTT
NA,NA,TRBV5-6,TRBJ2-7,CASSLVGQLYEQYF,TGTGCCAGCAGCTTGGTCGGACAGCTCTACGAGCAGTACTTC
TRBD2,NA,TRBV7-2,TRBJ2-2,CASSTPGGLSNTGELFF,TGTGCCAGCAGCACCCCGGGGGGTCTGTCCAACACCGGGGAGCTGTTTTTT
NA,NA,TRBV6-2/TRBV6-3,TRBJ2-7,CASRPLGDGHEQYF,TGTGCCAGCAGACCTTTGGGGGACGGCCACGAGCAGTACTTC
NA,NA,TRBV19,TRBJ2-2,CASSLSTGELFF,TGTGCCAGTAGTCTAAGCACCGGGGAGCTGTTTTTT
NA,NA,TRBV3-1/TRBV3-2,TRBJ1-2,CASSQDYGLEGYTF,TGTGCCAGCAGCCAAGACTACGGGTTGGAAGGCTACACCTTC
NA,NA,TRBV30,TRBJ1-1,CAWSAVRTTEAFF,TGTGCCTGGAGTGCGGTAAGGACCACTGAAGCTTTCTTT
NA,NA,TRBV28,TRBJ1-5,CASSLSDSANQPQHF,TGTGCCAGCAGTTTATCGGACAGCGCTAATCAGCCCCAGCATTTT
NA,NA,TRBV19,TRBJ1-6,CASTPQAVRGSSYNSPLHF,TGTGCCAGCACTCCTCAGGCTGTAAGAGGAAGCTCCTATAATTCACCCCTCCACTTT
TRBD2,NA,TRBV5-4,TRBJ2-2,CASSSGLAGGSGSGELFF,TGTGCCAGCAGCTCGGGACTAGCGGGGGGGTCAGGCTCCGGGGAGCTGTTTTTT
NA,NA,TRBV19,TRBJ2-1,CASSTGSMYNEQFF,TGTGCCAGTAGTACAGGGTCGATGTATAATGAGCAGTTCTTC
NA,once,TRBV5-1,TRBJ2-6,CASRGQGANVLTF,TGCGCCAGCAGAGGGCAAGGGGCCAACGTCCTGACTTTC
NA,NA,TRBV13,TRBJ1-6,CASSLVRGGNSPLHF,TGTGCCAGCAGCTTAGTTCGGGGAGGGAATTCACCCCTCCACTTT
NA,NA,TRBV7-3,TRBJ1-1,CASSLNHGGAEAFF,TGTGCCAGCAGCTTAAACCACGGCGGCGCTGAAGCTTTCTTT
TRBD1,NA,TRBV7-2,TRBJ1-2,CASSLEQGAPGYTF,TGTGCCAGCAGCTTAGAACAGGGGGCGCCCGGCTACACCTTC
NA,NA,TRBV10-3,TRBJ1-6,CAISDRSYNSPLHF,TGTGCCATCAGTGACAGGTCCTATAATTCACCCCTCCACTTT
NA,NA,TRBV18,TRBJ2-5,CASSTGAKETQYF,TGTGCCAGCTCAACCGGGGCAAAAGAGACCCAGTACTTC
TRBD2,NA,TRBV3-1/TRBV3-2,TRBJ2-1,CASSRTSGSYNEQFF,TGTGCCAGCAGCCGGACTAGTGGCTCCTACAATGAGCAGTTCTTC
NA,NA,TRBV6-2/TRBV6-3,TRBJ1-2,CASRPRQVNYGYTF,TGTGCCAGCAGACCTAGACAGGTTAACTATGGCTACACCTTC
NA,NA,TRBV11-2,TRBJ1-5,CASSLLLGAQHF,TGTGCCAGCAGCTTACTACTGGGGGCCCAGCATTTT
NA,NA,TRBV19,TRBJ2-7,CASSVRTTSSYEQYF,TGTGCCAGTAGTGTCCGTACAACGAGCTCCTACGAGCAGTACTTC
NA,NA,TRBV7-9,TRBJ2-3,CASSRSTDTQYF,TGTGCCAGCAGCCGAAGCACAGATACGCAGTATTTT
NA,NA,TRBV20-1,TRBJ1-3,CSALGGIYF,TGCAGTGCCCTCGGGGGCATATATTTT
NA,NA,TRBV27,TRBJ2-6,CASSSPSSGANVLTF,TGTGCCAGCAGTTCCCCAAGCTCTGGGGCCAACGTCCTGACTTTC
NA,NA,TRBV6-1,TRBJ1-1,CASSEPGSPNTEAFF,TGTGCCAGCAGTGAACCGGGCAGCCCGAACACTGAAGCTTTCTTT
TRBD2,NA,TRBV6-5,TRBJ2-7,CASGLAGGTTGEQYF,TGTGCCAGCGGACTAGCGGGAGGAACGACCGGCGAGCAGTACTTC
NA,NA,TRBV20-1,TRBJ1-5,CSASVGFNQPQHF,TGCAGTGCTAGTGTTGGGTTCAATCAGCCCCAGCATTTT
NA,NA,TRBV12-3/TRBV12-4,TRBJ2-5,CASSRGNQETQYF,TGTGCCAGCAGCAGGGGAAACCAAGAGACCCAGTACTTC
TRBD1,NA,TRBV28,TRBJ2-1,CASSLGDRGRNEQFF,TGTGCCAGCAGTTTAGGGGACAGGGGTCGCAATGAGCAGTTCTTC
NA,NA,TRBV15,TRBJ2-1,CATSRVSGVPLGAYNEQFF,TGTGCCACCAGCAGAGTTTCGGGAGTCCCTCTAGGGGCATACAATGAGCAGTTCTTC
NA,NA,TRBV11-3,TRBJ2-3,CASSHRTSTDTQYF,TGTGCCAGCAGCCACCGGACTAGCACAGATACGCAGTATTTT
TRBD1,NA,TRBV7-2,TRBJ1-2,CASSFLQGAHYTF,TGTGCCAGCAGCTTTCTACAGGGGGCTCACTACACCTTC
NA,NA,TRBV5-1,TRBJ2-7,CASSSPPDEQYF,TGCGCCAGCAGCTCCCCCCCGGACGAGCAGTACTTC
NA,NA,TRBV5-1,TRBJ2-1,CASSSGGTGPHNEQFF,TGCGCCAGCAGCTCAGGAGGGACGGGCCCCCACAATGAGCAGTTCTTC
NA,once,TRBV20-1,TRBJ2-7,CSARSGNEQYF,TGCAGTGCTAGATCCGGGAACGAGCAGTACTTC
TRBD1,few,TRBV28,TRBJ1-1,CASSFLTDRGAAFF,TGTGCCAGCAGTTTCCTAACCGACAGGGGCGCAGCTTTCTTT
TRBD1,NA,TRBV28,TRBJ1-1,CASSPLRGRGGDTEAFF,TGTGCCAGCAGCCCCCTTCGGGGCAGGGGGGGTGACACTGAAGCTTTCTTT
NA,NA,TRBV6-4,TRBJ2-1,CASSDTSTTYNEQFF,TGTGCCAGCAGTGATACTAGTACCACCTACAATGAGCAGTTCTTC
TRBD2,few,TRBV7-2,TRBJ2-3,CASSSGAGGAQYF,TGTGCCAGCAGCTCAGGGGCGGGAGGGGCGCAGTATTTT
NA,NA,TRBV6-1,TRBJ1-4,CASSDRAGTNEKLFF,TGTGCCAGCAGTGATAGAGCGGGAACTAATGAAAAACTGTTTTTT